This TCR beta chain came from a study of control samples from healthy donors and cancer patients. The table came from immunoSEQ multiplex PCR; TCRdb's copy has only in-frame clones and leaves some out. The repertoire holds 85,000 to 100,000 clones, with over 90% as singletons. The V gene lost 8 bases and the J gene lost 1 base, with 8 bases spanning the gap. This CDR3 has 12 amino acids. Per the germline V gene, CDR1 is MNHEY and CDR2 is SVGAGI. This clone was seen a single time. V usage is TRBV6-5 and J usage is TRBJ1-2; D possibly corresponds to TRBD1 (6 bases). The sequencing sample was made of blood. The TCR was taken from a man between 18 and 35 years old in good health. The CDR3 region has the DNA TGTGCCAGCCTGGGACATAACTATGGCTACACCTTC. Its translation: CASLGHNYGYTF.